This record looks at one T cell receptor beta chain sequence and its context. An end of the junction differs from the germline gene, which may be a read error. A Seattle source enrolled patients during active infection and followed them longitudinally. In the authors' methods: Amplification of reference gene primers provided the estimated nucleated cell counts. Libraries were prepared by immunoSEQ multiplex PCR; TCRdb keeps only in-frame clonotypes and omits some of them. V and J calls and clone size are those listed in that table; D and trimming were worked out from the DNA. The data hold hundreds of thousands of clones, with approximately 88% observed a single time. This specimen comes from a study of blood T cell repertoires in COVID-19. Study-wide context: COVID-19 samples, acute and convalescent, were from the United States, Italy and Spain. PBMCs, B-cell-depleted T cells, or T cells provided the cDNA or gDNA that made up the material.

Input material: peripheral blood. The origin of this receptor is a woman in her sixties or seventies with COVID-19, enrolled during active disease.

The CDR3 DNA sequence: TGTGCTAGCAGCTTAGGTCTAGCGGGAAAAGAGACCCAGTACTTC. Translated, it gives CASSLGLAGKETQYF. The genes are TRBV7-7 and TRBJ2-5, with 9 bases that match TRBD2. CDR1 is SSHAT and CDR2 is FNYEAQ in the germline V gene (reference sequence). CDR3 size: 15 residues.